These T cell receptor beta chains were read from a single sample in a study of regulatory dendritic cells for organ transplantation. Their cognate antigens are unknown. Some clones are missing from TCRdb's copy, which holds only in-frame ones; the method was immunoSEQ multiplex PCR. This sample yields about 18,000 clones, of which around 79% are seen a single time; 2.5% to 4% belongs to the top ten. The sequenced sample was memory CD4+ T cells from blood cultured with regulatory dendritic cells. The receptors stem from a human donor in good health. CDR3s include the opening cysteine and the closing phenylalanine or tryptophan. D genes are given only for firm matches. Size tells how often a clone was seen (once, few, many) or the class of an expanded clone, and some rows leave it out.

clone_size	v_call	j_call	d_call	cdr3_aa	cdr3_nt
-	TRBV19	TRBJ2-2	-	CASSIFLGELFF	TGTGCCAGTAGTATCTTTCTTGGGGAGCTGTTTTTT
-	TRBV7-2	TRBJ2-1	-	CASSLAYLGSNEQFF	TGTGCCAGCAGCTTAGCCTATCTGGGGTCGAATGAGCAGTTCTTC
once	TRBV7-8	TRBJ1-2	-	CASSLNRDNNYGYTF	TGTGCCAGCAGCTTAAACCGGGACAACAACTATGGCTACACCTTC
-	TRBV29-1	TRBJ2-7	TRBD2	CSVSGDYSYEQYF	TGCAGCGTTTCGGGGGACTATTCCTACGAGCAGTACTTC
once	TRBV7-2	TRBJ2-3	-	CASRDRLLVDTQYF	TGTGCCAGCAGGGACCGACTATTGGTAGATACGCAGTATTTT
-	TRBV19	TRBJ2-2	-	CASSKRDWYTGELFF	TGTGCCAGTAGTAAAAGGGACTGGTACACCGGGGAGCTGTTTTTT
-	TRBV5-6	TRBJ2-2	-	CASSLGTGAFDTGELFF	TGTGCCAGCAGCTTGGGTACGGGGGCCTTCGACACCGGGGAGCTGTTTTTT
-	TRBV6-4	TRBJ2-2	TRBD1	CASSDSSGTGRGTGELFF	TGTGCCAGCAGTGACTCGTCTGGGACAGGGAGGGGCACCGGGGAGCTGTTTTTT
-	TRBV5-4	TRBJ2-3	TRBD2	CASSSGLAGADTQYF	TGTGCCAGCAGCTCCGGACTAGCGGGAGCAGATACGCAGTATTTT
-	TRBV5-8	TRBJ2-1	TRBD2	CASSGLAGGLSSYNEQFF	TGTGCCAGCAGCGGACTAGCGGGGGGTCTTAGCTCCTACAATGAGCAGTTCTTC
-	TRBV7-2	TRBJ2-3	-	CASSLPDTQYF	TGTGCCAGCAGCTTACCAGATACGCAGTATTTT
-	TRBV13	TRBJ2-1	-	CASSQNRPGVQDEQFF	TGTGCCAGCAGCCAAAACAGACCGGGAGTTCAGGATGAGCAGTTCTTC
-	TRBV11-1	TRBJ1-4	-	CASSFGPINEKLFF	TGTGCCAGCAGCTTCGGCCCGATTAATGAAAAACTGTTTTTT
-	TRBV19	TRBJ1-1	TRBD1	CASSRGTGNTEAFF	TGTGCCAGTAGTAGGGGGACAGGGAACACTGAAGCTTTCTTT
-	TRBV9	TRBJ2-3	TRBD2	CASSVGPSGMMGRTDTQYF	TGTGCCAGCAGCGTAGGTCCTAGCGGGATGATGGGCCGCACAGATACGCAGTATTTT
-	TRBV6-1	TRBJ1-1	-	CASSEFPNTEAFF	TGTGCCAGCAGTGAATTCCCCAACACTGAAGCTTTCTTT
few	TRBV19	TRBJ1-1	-	CASIIPLNTEAFF	TGTGCCAGTATAATTCCTTTGAACACTGAAGCTTTCTTT
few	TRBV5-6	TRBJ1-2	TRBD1	CASSLGDRGRLYGYTF	TGTGCCAGCAGCTTGGGGGACAGGGGGCGACTCTATGGCTACACCTTC
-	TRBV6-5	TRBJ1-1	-	CASSSHMGGPEAFF	TGTGCCAGCAGTTCCCATATGGGTGGGCCTGAAGCTTTCTTT
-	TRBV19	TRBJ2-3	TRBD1	CASSIPNRGRPHFTDTQYF	TGTGCCAGTAGTATACCCAACAGGGGGCGACCCCACTTCACAGATACGCAGTATTTT